These 15 T cell receptor beta chains were sequenced from one sample in a study of Graves' ophthalmopathy and Graves' hyperthyroidism. The authors amplified TCR beta CDR3 regions from RNA transcripts. A first-round RT-PCR used HTBI primers, followed by a second-round multiplex PCR. TCRdb used MiXCR to reprocess the multiplex PCR reads, holding one entry per CDR3 protein. The data contain under 250,000 distinct CDR3 sequences, about a fifth of them singletons. Sequenced input: peripheral blood. These receptors were obtained from a woman aged 50 to 60 with Graves' ophthalmopathy.

This chain joins TRBV20-1 and TRBJ2-2; D call uncertain. Per the germline V gene, CDR1 is DFQATT and CDR2 is SNEGSKA (reference sequence). Trimming shortened V by 3 bases and J by 7 bases, and 9 bases separated the two germline ends. The CDR3 length is 12 residues. The DNA for the CDR3 is TGCAGTGCTAGTCGAAGGGTCGGGGAGCTGTTTTTT. It translates to CSASRRVGELFF.

The sample holds many counts of this clonotype. The chain combines TRBV27 with TRBJ2-5, with TRBD1 matching 7 bases. CDR3 size: 14 residues. The V and J ends lost 5 bases and 4 bases, in that order; junction bases with no gene match: 7. Germline CDR1 reads MNHEY; CDR2 reads SMNVEV (reference sequence). CDR3 nucleotides: TGTGCCAGCAGTCCGCAGACAGGGTTAGAGACCCAGTACTTC. Amino acid sequence: CASSPQTGLETQYF.

This clonotype has a handful of counts. V is TRBV28 and J is TRBJ1-5; 7 bases line up with TRBD1. V lost 4 bases to trimming and J lost 3 bases; unmatched junction nucleotides: 3. Per the germline V gene, CDR1 is MDHEN and CDR2 is SYDVKM. The CDR3 has 14 amino acids. In nucleotides, the CDR3 is TGTGCCAGCAGTTGGGACAGTCCCAATCAGCCCCAGCATTTT. Its protein product is CASSWDSPNQPQHF. Variable domain in full (rest from reference TRBV28 and TRBJ1-5): DVKVTQSSRYLVKRTGEKVFLECVQDMDHENMFWYRQDPGLGLRLIYFSYDVKMKEKGDIPEGYSVSREKKERFSLILESASTNQTSMYLCASSWDSPNQPQHFGDGTRLSIL.

This clonotype was detected many times. This chain uses TRBV18 with TRBJ1-1, with no clear D. The CDR3 spans 13 residues. Germline CDR1 KGHSH, CDR2 LQKENI. Trimming stripped 8 bases from V and 1 base from J, with 11 bases between. This CDR3 reads CASKPGANTEAFF. Here the CDR3 DNA reads TGTGCCAGCAAACCGGGAGCGAACACTGAAGCTTTCTTT.

This clonotype was counted at least ten times. The gene calls are TRBV18 and TRBJ2-5; the D gene is possibly TRBD2 (7 bases). The CDR3 covers 16 residues. V dropped 2 bases and J dropped 1 base, with 14 bases sitting between them. Per germline, CDR1 KGHSH and CDR2 LQKENI. The chain's CDR3 is CASSPRTAGSQETQYF. The DNA for the CDR3 is TGTGCCAGCTCACCAAGGACAGCGGGATCCCAAGAGACCCAGTACTTC.

The rearrangement links TRBV2 to TRBJ2-1; tentative D call: TRBD2 (6 bases). Between the trimmed V and J ends, which lost 11 bases and 5 bases, there was a span of 16 bases. This CDR3 comprises 13 residues. Germline V gene lookup returns CDR1 SNHLY and CDR2 FYNNEI. In nucleotides, the CDR3 is TGTGCCCAGTCCCTACGGGAGAACAATGAGCAGTTCTTC. Protein product: CAQSLRENNEQFF.

This clonotype has a count of ten or more. The gene calls are TRBV5-5 and TRBJ2-7; D remains ambiguous. Germline CDR1 and CDR2: SGHKS and YYEKEE (reference sequence). The V end lost 3 bases, the J end lost 7 bases, and 8 bases lay between the germline ends. The CDR3 is 11 residues long. Written as DNA, the CDR3 is TGTGCCAGCAGCTGGGCAAGGGAGCAGTACTTC. It yields the protein CASSWAREQYF. Full variable domain (missing parts from reference TRBV5-5 and TRBJ2-7): DAGVTQSPTHLIKTRGQQVTLRCSPISGHKSVSWYQQVLGQGPQFIFQYYEKEERGRGNFPDRFSARQFPNYSSELNVNALLLGDSALYLCASSWAREQYFGPGTRLTVT.

This clonotype was observed a handful of times. The chain joins TRBV20-1 to TRBJ1-2; 8 bases match TRBD1. With V trimmed by 3 bases and J by 7 bases, 13 bases remained unmatched. The germline CDR1 and CDR2 sequences are DFQATT and SNEGSKA (reference sequence). The CDR3 extends over 15 amino acids. The CDR3: CSASSRGRIPGGYTF. The DNA of the CDR3 is TGCAGTGCTAGTTCCAGGGGGCGCATTCCCGGTGGCTACACCTTC.

This clonotype was found many times. This chain uses TRBV5-1 with TRBJ1-1; no definite D call. CDR1 is SGHRS and CDR2 is YFSETQ in the germline V gene. CDR3 size: 15 residues. The V end was cut by 3 bases, the J end by 2 bases, with 14 bases between. The CDR3, as DNA: TGCGCCAGCAGCTCTGGCTGGATACCCAACACTGAAGCTTTCTTT. Residues: CASSSGWIPNTEAFF.

The chain links TRBV7-2 to TRBJ2-5; TRBD1 agrees at 7 bases. The CDR3 loop spans 16 amino acids. The junction had 11 bases not matched to a gene; V was cut back by 2 bases and J by 5 bases. The germline CDR1 and CDR2 sequences are SGHTA and FQGNSA. The CDR3 loop reads CASSLSATGRRETQYF. The DNA of the CDR3 is TGTGCCAGCAGCTTAAGCGCGACAGGGCGTCGGGAGACCCAGTACTTC.

This clonotype was observed at least ten times. V usage is TRBV7-6 and J usage is TRBJ1-2; 7 nucleotides align to TRBD1. The CDR3 has 14 residues. V lost 5 bases, J lost 6 bases, and 9 bases stayed unmatched. Per the germline V gene, CDR1 is SGHVS and CDR2 is FNYEAQ. The CDR3 protein is CASSKNRGGDGYTF. In nucleotides, the CDR3 is TGTGCCAGCAGCAAAAACAGGGGCGGCGATGGCTACACCTTC.

Many counts were recorded for this clonotype. The chain couples TRBV6-1 to TRBJ1-1; 7 nucleotides align to TRBD1. Germline V gene sequence: CDR1 MNHNS, CDR2 SASEGT. The CDR3 runs 15 residues. V gave up 6 bases and J gave up 3 bases; unmatched junction bases: 10. The CDR3 loop is CASSRYLTGDTEAFF. The CDR3 coding sequence is TGTGCCAGCAGCCGCTACCTAACAGGGGACACTGAAGCTTTCTTT.

This clonotype occurred many times. The chain recombines TRBV10-1 with TRBJ2-7; D gene unclear. CDR3 size: 12 residues. Germline assignment: CDR1 WNHNN and CDR2 SYGVQD (reference sequence). V gave up 5 bases and J gave up 0 bases, with 5 bases separating them. The CDR3 DNA reads TGCGCCAGCAGTCAAAGCTCCTACGAGCAGTACTTC. The encoded protein is CASSQSSYEQYF.

This clonotype was found many times. The chain employs TRBV6-1 and TRBJ2-4; 11 bases fit TRBD2. The ends lost 2 bases at V and 7 bases at J; junction bases unmatched: 4. CDR1 MNHNS and CDR2 SASEGT come from the germline V gene. This CDR3 has 15 amino acids. The CDR3 DNA reads as TGTGCCAGCAGTGAAAGCCCTAGCGGGAGGAACATTCAGTACTTC. Residues: CASSESPSGRNIQYF.

CDR3 DNA: TGTGCCATCAGACCCCACGAGGGCCCGGAGGTTGGCGAGCAGTACTTC. Its protein product is CAIRPHEGPEVGEQYF. This sequence joins TRBV10-3 and TRBJ2-7; D perhaps matches TRBD2 (5 bases). This CDR3 comprises 16 residues. V was cut by 6 bases and J by 6 bases, with 24 bases left in between. Germline values: CDR1 ENHRY, CDR2 SYGVKD.